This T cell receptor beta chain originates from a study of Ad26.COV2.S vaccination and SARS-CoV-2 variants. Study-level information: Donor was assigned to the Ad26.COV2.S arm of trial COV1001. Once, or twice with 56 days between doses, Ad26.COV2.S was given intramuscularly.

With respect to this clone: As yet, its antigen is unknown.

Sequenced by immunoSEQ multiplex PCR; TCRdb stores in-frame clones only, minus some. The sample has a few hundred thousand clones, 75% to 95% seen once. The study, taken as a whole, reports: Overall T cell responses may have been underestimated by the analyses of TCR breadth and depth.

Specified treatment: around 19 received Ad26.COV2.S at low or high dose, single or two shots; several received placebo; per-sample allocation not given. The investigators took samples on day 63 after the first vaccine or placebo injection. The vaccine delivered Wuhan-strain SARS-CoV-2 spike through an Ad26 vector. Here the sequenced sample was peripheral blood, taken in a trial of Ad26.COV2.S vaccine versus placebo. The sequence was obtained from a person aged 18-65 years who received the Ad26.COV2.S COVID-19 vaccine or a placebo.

This chain's CDR3 is CATSGDGTDTQYF. The CDR3, as DNA: TGTGCCACCAGTGGGGACGGCACAGATACGCAGTATTTT. V is TRBV24-1 and J is TRBJ2-3, with D perhaps being TRBD1 or TRBD2 (5 bases each). Germline lookup yields CDR1 KGHDR and CDR2 SFDVKD. The CDR3 loop spans 13 amino acids. Trimming shortened V by 5 bases and J by 1 base, and 6 bases separated the two germline ends.